Described below is a single TCR beta chain sequence and its context. This clone was counted a few times. Its antigen has not been determined. No much larger clone exists at a distance of one base, and base qualities are not known. This sample was included in a study of T cell clonotyping in hematopoietic cell transplantation (dated by TCRdb to about 2021). Study-level background: A total of 120 to 150 blood samples were gathered in the study from under 40 consecutive transplant recipients along with their related donors. Recruitment of patients ran from September 2015 to early 2017, and follow-up continued until late 2020 or until death. Study-wide findings and limitations: The sample size was limited and the cells went unsorted, which meant the CD4 and CD8 repertoire contributions could not be told apart. Recipient TCR diversity fell after transplant, with pathologically expanded clonotypes rising progressively from day 30 to day 180. Broader posttransplant TCR repertoire diversity was predicted by donor and pretransplant recipient Inverse Simpson Index values. Only a small fraction of recipient repertoires overlapped donor repertoires, with over 97% appearing de novo at the given depth.

Trimming takes 5 bases from V and 8 bases from J, and the germline ends sit 19 bases apart. CDR1 and CDR2 were assigned from the germline V gene as SGHVS and FNYEAQ. Inclusive of the bounding cysteine and phenylalanine, the CDR3 is 14 residues long. The sequence is cut down to CDR3 DNA, 42 bases in frame from base 1. Taken with the paper, the label for time point translates to: 30 days after allo-HCT. Recipient blood was collected about 28 days before transplant and at days 30, 100 and 180 after transplant. Using Nuclei Lysis Solution, genomic DNA was extracted from unfractionated peripheral blood mononuclear cells that were either fresh or cryopreserved. The immunoSEQ assay, a bias-controlled multiplex PCR using V- and J-specific primers, was used to amplify TCR beta CDR3 regions from genomic DNA. In a second PCR step, a proprietary barcode and Illumina adapter sequences were attached to the CDR3 amplicons. An Illumina MiSeq instrument was used to sequence the CDR3 libraries. In the original analysis: immunoSEQ Analyzer 3.0 was used for export and quality control, with R Bioconductor and Immunarch used for downstream analyses. Only productive rearrangements in the normalized downsampled data set were used to calculate repertoire metrics. In the normalized cohort, clonotypes with more than 5 templates were defined as pathologically expanded. Repertoire diversity was measured with the Inverse Simpson Index. To capture all clonotypes, CMV-specificity analyses were performed on the non-normalized data set. What TCRdb holds here is the immuneACCESS table cut down to in-frame rearrangements. Part of the clones is not present; checked against another copy, under half of the missing clones reflect an unresolved V gene, and the others are unexplained. That table supplies the V and J calls and clone size; D and trimming were determined from the DNA. In all, the sample holds 9,900 or so clones, and about 77% of those were seen once. About 8.5% of the sample is held by the ten biggest clonotypes.

The input for sequencing was PBMCs, taken 30 days after allogeneic stem cell transplant. The rearranged chain carries TRBV7-6 and TRBJ2-7, and TRBD2 may be the D gene, going by 6 matching bases. This receptor was taken from a female patient aged 40 to 55 who had an allogeneic stem cell transplant from a related donor, so T cells may come from the graft donor. Some clones in this sample may be carry-over from other donors' samples. CDR3 region: CASSPGLDPTQQYF. The DNA sequence is TGTGCCAGCAGCCCGGGACTGGATCCTACGCAGCAGTACTTC.